This section outlines one T cell receptor delta chain sequence together with its context. Its antigen is unidentified. Genomic DNA from isolated PBMCs served as the sequencing template. TCRdb reanalysed the multiplex PCR reads with CATT. The data contain 2,500 to 3,500 delta-chain clones, about 1.3% of them singletons. The sample is drawn from a study of gamma delta lymphoproliferative disorders and STAT genes. Study results and caveats: Controls likely had mixed maturation stages, while leukemic cells were mostly terminal effectors. Nearly all major patient gamma and delta clonotypes were public; only a couple of gamma clonotypes were disease-private.

CDR3 length equals 19 residues. V dropped 0 bases and J dropped 0 bases, with 22 bases sitting between them. Germline CDR1 GEAIGNYY, CDR2 EKD. Sequenced input: blood. The source of this sequence is a human donor in good health. The J gene is TRDJ1, the V gene TRDV2; tentative D call: TRDD3 (5 bases). TCRdb gives no J gene; it was assigned here by matching the DNA to germline. In DNA form, the CDR3 reads TGTGCCTGTGACACCGTGGAAAGAAGGGGGCCAGAGTACACCGATAAACTCATCTTT. Amino acid sequence: CACDTVERRGPEYTDKLIF.